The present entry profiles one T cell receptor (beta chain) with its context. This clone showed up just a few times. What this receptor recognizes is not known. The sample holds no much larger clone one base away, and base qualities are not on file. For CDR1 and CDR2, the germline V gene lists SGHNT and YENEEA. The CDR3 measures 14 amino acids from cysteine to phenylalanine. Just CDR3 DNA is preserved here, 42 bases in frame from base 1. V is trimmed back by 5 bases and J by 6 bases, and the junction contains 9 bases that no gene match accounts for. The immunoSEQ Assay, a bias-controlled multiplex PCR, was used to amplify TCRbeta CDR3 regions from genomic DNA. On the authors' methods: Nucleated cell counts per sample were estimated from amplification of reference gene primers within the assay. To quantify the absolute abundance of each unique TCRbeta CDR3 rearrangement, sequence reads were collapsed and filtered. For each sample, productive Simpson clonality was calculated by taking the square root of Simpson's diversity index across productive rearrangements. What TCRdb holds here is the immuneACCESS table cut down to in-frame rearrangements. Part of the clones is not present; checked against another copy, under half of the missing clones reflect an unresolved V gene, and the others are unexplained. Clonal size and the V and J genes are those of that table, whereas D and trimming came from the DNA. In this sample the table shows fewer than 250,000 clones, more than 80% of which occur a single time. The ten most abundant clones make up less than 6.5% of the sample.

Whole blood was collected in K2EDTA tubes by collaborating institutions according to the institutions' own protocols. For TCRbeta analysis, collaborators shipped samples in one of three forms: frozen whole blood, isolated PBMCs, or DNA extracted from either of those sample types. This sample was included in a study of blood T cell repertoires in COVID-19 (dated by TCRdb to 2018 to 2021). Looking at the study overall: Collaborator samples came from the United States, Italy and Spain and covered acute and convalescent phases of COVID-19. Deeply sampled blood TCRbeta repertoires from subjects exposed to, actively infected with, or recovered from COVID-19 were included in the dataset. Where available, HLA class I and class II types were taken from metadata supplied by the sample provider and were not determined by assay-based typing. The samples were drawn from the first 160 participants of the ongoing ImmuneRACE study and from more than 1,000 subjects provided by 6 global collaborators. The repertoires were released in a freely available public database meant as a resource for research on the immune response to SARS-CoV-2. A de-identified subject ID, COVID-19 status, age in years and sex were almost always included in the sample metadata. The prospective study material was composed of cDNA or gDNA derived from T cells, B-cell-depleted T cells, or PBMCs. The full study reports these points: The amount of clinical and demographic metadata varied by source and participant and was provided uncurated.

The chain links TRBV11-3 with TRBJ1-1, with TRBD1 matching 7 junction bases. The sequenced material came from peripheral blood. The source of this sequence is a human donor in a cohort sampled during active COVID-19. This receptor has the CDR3 CASSPGQESAEAFF. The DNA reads TGTGCCAGCAGCCCAGGACAGGAGAGCGCTGAAGCTTTCTTT.